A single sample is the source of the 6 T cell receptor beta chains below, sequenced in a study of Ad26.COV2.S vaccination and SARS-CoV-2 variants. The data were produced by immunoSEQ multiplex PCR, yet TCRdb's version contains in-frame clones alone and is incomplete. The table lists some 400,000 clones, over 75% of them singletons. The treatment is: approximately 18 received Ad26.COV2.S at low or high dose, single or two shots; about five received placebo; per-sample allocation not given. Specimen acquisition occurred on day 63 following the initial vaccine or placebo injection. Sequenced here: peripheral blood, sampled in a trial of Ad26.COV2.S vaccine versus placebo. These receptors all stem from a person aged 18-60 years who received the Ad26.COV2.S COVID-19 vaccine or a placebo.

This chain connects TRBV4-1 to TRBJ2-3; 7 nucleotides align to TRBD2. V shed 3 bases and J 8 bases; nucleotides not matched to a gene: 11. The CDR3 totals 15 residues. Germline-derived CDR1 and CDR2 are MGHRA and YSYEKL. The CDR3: CASSQGGSASGTQYF. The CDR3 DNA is TGCGCCAGCAGCCAGGGCGGGAGTGCCTCGGGTACGCAGTATTTT.

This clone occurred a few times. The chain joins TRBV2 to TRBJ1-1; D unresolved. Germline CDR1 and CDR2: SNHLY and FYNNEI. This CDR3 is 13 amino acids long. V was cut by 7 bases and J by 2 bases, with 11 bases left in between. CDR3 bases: TGTGCCAGCACAATCGCAGACAACACTGAAGCTTTCTTT. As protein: CASTIADNTEAFF.

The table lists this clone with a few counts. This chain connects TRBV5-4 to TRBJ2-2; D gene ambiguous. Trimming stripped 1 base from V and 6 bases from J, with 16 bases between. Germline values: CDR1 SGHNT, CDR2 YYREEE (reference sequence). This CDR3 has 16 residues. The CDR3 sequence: CASSLRADPTAGELFF. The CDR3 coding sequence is TGTGCCAGCAGCTTGAGAGCCGACCCCACGGCCGGGGAGCTGTTTTTT.

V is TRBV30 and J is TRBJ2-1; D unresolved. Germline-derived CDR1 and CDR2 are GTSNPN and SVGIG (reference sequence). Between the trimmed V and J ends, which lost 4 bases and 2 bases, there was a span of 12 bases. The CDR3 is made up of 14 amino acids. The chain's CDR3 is CAWTDLWTYNEQFF. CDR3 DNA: TGTGCCTGGACGGACCTTTGGACCTACAATGAGCAGTTCTTC.

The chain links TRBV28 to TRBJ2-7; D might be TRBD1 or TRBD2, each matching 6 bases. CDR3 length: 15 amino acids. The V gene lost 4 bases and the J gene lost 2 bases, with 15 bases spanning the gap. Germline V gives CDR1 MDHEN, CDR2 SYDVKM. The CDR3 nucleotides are TGTGCCAGCAGTTCCCCTGGGGGGCCGGCCTACGAGCAGTACTTC. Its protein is CASSSPGGPAYEQYF.

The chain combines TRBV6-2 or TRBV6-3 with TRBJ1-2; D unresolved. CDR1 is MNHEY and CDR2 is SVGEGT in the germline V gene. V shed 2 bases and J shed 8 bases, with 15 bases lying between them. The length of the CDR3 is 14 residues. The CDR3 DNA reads TGTGCCAGCAGTTACACCCCCCCCGTTCGAGGCTACACCTTC. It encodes CASSYTPPVRGYTF.